This T cell receptor beta chain is from a study of cytomegalovirus exposure and HLA in healthy donors. Findings and limits, study-wide: Among the sequence variants, a highly shared cluster was likely an artifact of sequencing. At a 0.05 false discovery rate, a later analysis found roughly 17,000 TCR beta sequences to be associated with HLA alleles.

About this clone: Its specificity is unknown. The junction departs from the called germline gene at one end, perhaps through a read error.

The CDR3 has 16 residues. Germline loops: CDR1 SEHNR, CDR2 FQNEAQ (reference sequence). PCR used 60 Vbeta primers and 13 Jbeta primers. Repertoires were generated with immunoSEQ multiplex PCR, while TCRdb's copy carries only in-frame clones and drops some. The sample has about 170,000 clones; approximately 80% are singletons. The receptor was isolated from a woman in her 50s in good health and CMV-seronegative. Specimen: PBMCs. J is TRBJ2-2 and V is TRBV7-9; a possible D gene is TRBD2 (5 bases). Here the CDR3 DNA reads TGTTCCAGCAGCTCTACGGGGAGAAGAGGCACCGGGGAGCTGTTTTTT. Its translation: CSSSSTGRRGTGELFF.